Below, 28 T cell receptor beta chains from the same sample are listed, as sequenced in a study of T cells in tumors after PD-1 blockade. The table came from immunoSEQ multiplex PCR; TCRdb's copy has only in-frame clones and leaves some out. In the table there are 50,000 or so clones, 75% to 80% of which are singletons. Sequenced here: PBMCs, sampled before anti-PD-1 treatment. These TCRs come from a human donor with basal cell carcinoma.

The V call is TRBV5-4, the J call TRBJ2-7; no reliable D call. The length of the CDR3 is 11 residues. The germline V and J ends were trimmed by 2 bases and 3 bases, with 3 bases remaining between them. The V gene's germline CDR1 is SGHNT and CDR2 YYREEE (reference sequence). Written as DNA, the CDR3 is TGTGCCAGCAGCTTCAACTACGAGCAGTACTTC. Protein sequence: CASSFNYEQYF. The variable domain in full, completed from reference TRBV5-4 and TRBJ2-7, reads ETGVTQSPTHLIKTRGQQVTLRCSSQSGHNTVSWYQQALGQGPQFIFQYYREEENGRGNFPPRFSGLQFPNYSSELNVNALELDDSALYLCASSFNYEQYFGPGTRLTVT.

V gene TRBV5-1 combines with J gene TRBJ2-1, with D possibly being TRBD1 or TRBD2 (5 bases each). Germline loops: CDR1 SGHRS, CDR2 YFSETQ. The CDR3 length is 14 residues. V lost 7 bases to trimming and J lost 0 bases, with 11 bases between them. CDR3 region: CASARGDSYNEQFF. The CDR3 DNA follows: TGCGCCAGCGCCCGAGGGGACTCCTACAATGAGCAGTTCTTC.

The chain's CDR3 is CATSVGTSAPDTQYF. In DNA form, the CDR3 reads TGTGCCACCAGTGTAGGGACTAGCGCTCCAGATACGCAGTATTTT. J is TRBJ2-3 and V is TRBV24-1, with TRBD2 identical over 10 bases. The CDR3 loop spans 15 amino acids. The V gene's germline CDR1 is KGHDR and CDR2 SFDVKD. J lost 4 bases, V lost 5 bases, and 5 bases had no gene match.

The rearrangement joins TRBV7-2 to TRBJ2-2; weak D call: TRBD2 (7 bases). CDR3 size: 16 residues. Between the trimmed V and J ends, which lost 5 bases and 0 bases, there was a span of 13 bases. Germline V gene lookup returns CDR1 SGHTA and CDR2 FQGNSA. The CDR3, as DNA: TGTGCCAGCAGCCGCCGGGGGGCAACGAACACCGGGGAGCTGTTTTTT. This sequence encodes CASSRRGATNTGELFF.

V and J are TRBV3-1 (or the pseudogene TRBV3-2) and TRBJ2-1, with 14 bases aligning to TRBD2. Trimming removed 4 bases from V and 10 bases from J; junction bases left unmatched: 6. There are 15 residues in the CDR3. CDR1 and CDR2 from the germline V gene are LGHDT and YNNKEL (reference sequence). The CDR3 DNA reads TGTGCCAGCAGCCCGACTAGCGGGAGGGCAGGGGAGCAGTTCTTC. Its translation: CASSPTSGRAGEQFF.

The rearrangement links TRBV15 to TRBJ2-1, with D unresolved. CDR3 length: 14 residues. Trimming took 5 bases from V and 8 from J, leaving 16 bases between them. In germline, CDR1 is LNHNV, CDR2 YYDKDF (reference sequence). The CDR3 region has the DNA TGTGCCACCAGCCGCCTAGATATCTTCGATGAGCAGTTCTTC. Translated: CATSRLDIFDEQFF.

V usage is TRBV5-1 and J usage is TRBJ2-2; 10 bases align to TRBD2. The CDR3 is 17 residues long. Germline CDR1 SGHRS, CDR2 YFSETQ. The J segment lost 4 bases and the V segment lost 4 bases, leaving 10 bases of the junction unmatched. CDR3: CASSRVGSGGSTGELFF. The CDR3 DNA reads as TGCGCCAGCAGCCGGGTCGGTAGCGGGGGGTCCACCGGGGAGCTGTTTTTT. The variable domain in full, with the rest retrieved from reference TRBV5-1 and TRBJ2-2, is KAGVTQTPRYLIKTRGQQVTLSCSPISGHRSVSWYQQTPGQGLQFLFEYFSETQRNKGNFPGRFSGRQFSNSRSEMNVSTLELGDSALYLCASSRVGSGGSTGELFFGEGSRLTVL.

This clone was observed a handful of times. CDR3 in DNA: TGTGCCAGCAGGAAGGGGGGGAACACCGGGGAGCTGTTTTTT. It yields the protein CASRKGGNTGELFF. The chain combines TRBV28 with TRBJ2-2; tentatively, D is TRBD1 or TRBD2 (6 bases each). Germline V lookup: CDR1 MDHEN, CDR2 SYDVKM. The CDR3 is 14 residues long. Trimming cost V 6 bases and J 1 base, with 9 bases left between them.

The chain employs TRBV7-9 and TRBJ1-1, with 7 bases lining up with TRBD1. J gave up 1 base and V 5 bases, and 10 bases lay outside the gene matches. The CDR3 consists of 16 residues. The germline V gene has CDR1 SEHNR and CDR2 FQNEAQ (reference sequence). The CDR3 protein is CASSRPTGTANTEAFF. The CDR3 nucleotides are TGTGCCAGCAGCCGGCCCACCGGGACAGCGAACACTGAAGCTTTCTTT.

The chain combines TRBV2 with TRBJ2-5; TRBD2 aligns across 14 bases. CDR3 length: 16 residues. V lost 5 bases to trimming and J lost 4 bases; unmatched junction nucleotides: 6. The germline V gene has CDR1 SNHLY and CDR2 FYNNEI. The DNA of the CDR3 is TGTGCCAGCAGTAGGACTAGCGGGGGGCCAGTAGAGACCCAGTACTTC. Translation: CASSRTSGGPVETQYF. Together with reference TRBV2 and TRBJ2-5, the CDR3 gives the full variable domain: EPEVTQTPSHQVTQMGQEVILRCVPISNHLYFYWYRQILGQKVEFLVSFYNNEISEKSEIFDDQFSVERPDGSNFTLKIRSTKLEDSAMYFCASSRTSGGPVETQYFGPGTRLLVL.

The chain combines TRBV18 with TRBJ2-5; D is ambiguous. Trimming took 4 bases from V and 0 from J, leaving 6 bases between them. CDR1 KGHSH and CDR2 LQKENI come from the germline V gene. This CDR3 contains 13 residues. Here the CDR3 reads CASSLLNQETQYF. DNA for the CDR3: TGTGCCAGCTCACTGTTAAACCAAGAGACCCAGTACTTC.

The V and J genes are TRBV2 and TRBJ1-5; TRBD1 is a possible D gene (5 bases). V shed 1 base and J shed 4 bases, with 14 bases lying between them. Germline V gene lookup returns CDR1 SNHLY and CDR2 FYNNEI. The CDR3 is 16 residues long. The CDR3 DNA follows: TGTGCCAGCAGTGAAGGGACACCTACCACTAATCAGCCCCAGCATTTT. This codes for CASSEGTPTTNQPQHF.

J is TRBJ2-1 and V is TRBV5-1; TRBD2 matches at 12 bases. In germline, CDR1 is SGHRS, CDR2 YFSETQ. V lost 4 bases, J lost 7 bases, and 9 bases stayed unmatched. This CDR3 is 16 amino acids long. CDR3 nucleotide sequence: TGCGCCAGCAGCCAGACACTAGCGGGAGGTGGTAATGAGCAGTTCTTC. Its protein is CASSQTLAGGGNEQFF.

This clone was counted between two and nine times. The chain links TRBV30 to TRBJ2-7; the D is unclear. Trimming removed 1 base from V and 5 bases from J, with 9 bases in between. This CDR3 has 12 amino acids. Germline loops: CDR1 GTSNPN, CDR2 SVGIG (reference sequence). The chain's CDR3 is CAWSDIGDEQYF. The CDR3 DNA follows: TGTGCCTGGAGTGATATCGGCGACGAGCAGTACTTC.

This clone was seen a few times. The gene calls are TRBV28 and TRBJ2-2; D is uncertain. The V end lost 8 bases, the J end lost 7 bases, and 8 bases lay between the germline ends. This CDR3 region has 11 residues. CDR1 is MDHEN and CDR2 is SYDVKM in the germline V gene. The chain's CDR3 is CASATNGELFF. The CDR3 DNA sequence: TGTGCCAGCGCGACAAACGGGGAGCTGTTTTTT.

The V call is TRBV19, the J call TRBJ2-4; D not resolved. Germline V gives CDR1 LNHDA, CDR2 SQIVND (reference sequence). The germline V and J ends were trimmed by 8 bases and 0 bases, with 26 bases remaining between them. The CDR3 spans 19 residues. The CDR3 region is CASWNSVQSPAVAKNIQYF. CDR3 coding DNA: TGTGCCAGTTGGAACAGTGTCCAGAGCCCAGCCGTAGCCAAAAACATTCAGTACTTC.

The chain links TRBV5-4 to TRBJ2-5, with D perhaps matching TRBD2 (6 bases). The germline CDR1 and CDR2 sequences are SGHNT and YYREEE (reference sequence). V was cut by 5 bases and J by 0 bases, with 14 bases left in between. This CDR3 has 15 residues. CDR3 sequence (DNA): TGTGCCAGCAGGGCGGGAACTTCGTACCAAGAGACCCAGTACTTC. Translating gives CASRAGTSYQETQYF.

The chain is built from TRBV20-1 and TRBJ2-1; a possible D gene is TRBD1 (6 bases). The V gene's germline CDR1 is DFQATT and CDR2 SNEGSKA (reference sequence). The CDR3 covers 11 residues. V was clipped by 3 bases and J by 10 bases, with 10 bases between them. CDR3 DNA: TGCAGTGCTAGCCTAGACAGGGAGCAGTTCTTC. This translates into CSASLDREQFF.

The CDR3 DNA reads as TGTGCCAGCAGCTTAGCTCTCGGCGGGGTCAATGAAGCTTTCTTT. Translating gives CASSLALGGVNEAFF. The chain joins TRBV7-6 to TRBJ1-1; no reliable D call. The CDR3 is 15 amino acids. Trimming stripped 0 bases from V and 7 bases from J, with 15 bases between. The germline V gene has CDR1 SGHVS and CDR2 FNYEAQ.

The gene calls are TRBV14 and TRBJ2-6; TRBD1 matches at 10 bases. The CDR3 runs to 18 residues. Germline CDR1 and CDR2: SGHDN and FVKESK. The J segment lost 2 bases and the V segment lost 3 bases, leaving 7 bases of the junction unmatched. The DNA of the CDR3 is TGTGCCAGCAGCCAGACAGGGGGCGCTAATACTGGGGCCAACGTCCTGACTTTC. Protein product: CASSQTGGANTGANVLTF.

The chain links TRBV5-6 to TRBJ1-5; a weak D match, TRBD1 (5 bases). CDR3 length: 16 residues. Trimming took 3 bases from V and 3 from J, leaving 16 bases between them. Germline-derived CDR1 and CDR2 are SGHDT and YYEEEE. CDR3 nucleotides: TGTGCCAGCAGCTCTAAGGGACGAGGGTTCAATCAGCCCCAGCATTTT. As protein: CASSSKGRGFNQPQHF.

V and J are TRBV6-6 and TRBJ1-1; tentative D call: TRBD1 (5 bases). V lost 7 bases and J 10 bases, leaving 19 bases between the germline ends. The CDR3 is 13 amino acids. CDR1 MNHNY and CDR2 SVGAGI come from the germline V gene (reference sequence). The CDR3 reads CASTDNGAVRAFF. The CDR3 DNA follows: TGTGCCAGCACCGATAATGGGGCAGTGCGAGCTTTCTTT.

J is TRBJ2-7 and V is TRBV13; 7 bases line up with TRBD2. The germline gives CDR1 PRHDT, CDR2 FYEKMQ (reference sequence). V dropped 5 bases and J dropped 0; count of bases not matched to a gene: 7. The CDR3 covers 15 residues. The CDR3 sequence: CASSASSGPSYEQYF. The DNA for the CDR3 is TGTGCCAGCAGCGCCTCTAGCGGACCCTCCTACGAGCAGTACTTC.

The chain recombines TRBV28 with TRBJ1-1; D is possibly TRBD1 (5 bases). Trimming stripped 10 bases from V and 0 bases from J, with 12 bases between. Germline V gene data show CDR1 as MDHEN and CDR2 as SYDVKM. The CDR3 runs to 13 residues. CDR3 in amino acids: CAIRGRLNTEAFF. DNA of the CDR3: TGTGCCATAAGGGGAAGGTTGAACACTGAAGCTTTCTTT.

This sequence joins TRBV7-6 and TRBJ2-7, with no clear D. Trimming left V 5 bases short and J 0 bases short, with 8 bases between. The CDR3 has 13 residues. The V gene's germline CDR1 is SGHVS and CDR2 FNYEAQ. CDR3 in amino acids: CASSRLGSYEQYF. In nucleotides, the CDR3 is TGTGCCAGCAGCCGACTCGGCTCCTACGAGCAGTACTTC.

V usage is TRBV19 and J usage is TRBJ2-2; D gene uncertain. The CDR3 runs 14 residues. Germline lookup yields CDR1 LNHDA and CDR2 SQIVND (reference sequence). Trimming stripped 6 bases from V and 0 bases from J, with 8 bases between. This chain's CDR3 is CASRDRTNTGELFF. CDR3 in DNA: TGTGCCAGTAGGGACCGAACGAACACCGGGGAGCTGTTTTTT.

This clone was seen only once. This rearrangement joins TRBV7-9 to TRBJ2-3; D is perhaps TRBD1 or TRBD2 (6 bases each). CDR1 and CDR2 (germline): SEHNR, FQNEAQ (reference sequence). Trimming left V 4 bases short and J 4 bases short, with 15 bases between. This CDR3 has 15 amino acids. CDR3 DNA sequence: TGTGCCAGCAGCTCGGGGGCGGACTCGGCAGATACGCAGTATTTT. Protein sequence: CASSSGADSADTQYF.

The chain is built from TRBV6-5 and TRBJ2-7, with D unclear. The germline V and J ends were trimmed by 4 bases and 2 bases, with 3 bases remaining between them. Per germline, CDR1 MNHEY and CDR2 SVGAGI. There are 11 residues in the CDR3. CDR3 residues: CASSSPYEQYF. DNA for the CDR3: TGTGCCAGCAGTTCCCCCTACGAGCAGTACTTC.